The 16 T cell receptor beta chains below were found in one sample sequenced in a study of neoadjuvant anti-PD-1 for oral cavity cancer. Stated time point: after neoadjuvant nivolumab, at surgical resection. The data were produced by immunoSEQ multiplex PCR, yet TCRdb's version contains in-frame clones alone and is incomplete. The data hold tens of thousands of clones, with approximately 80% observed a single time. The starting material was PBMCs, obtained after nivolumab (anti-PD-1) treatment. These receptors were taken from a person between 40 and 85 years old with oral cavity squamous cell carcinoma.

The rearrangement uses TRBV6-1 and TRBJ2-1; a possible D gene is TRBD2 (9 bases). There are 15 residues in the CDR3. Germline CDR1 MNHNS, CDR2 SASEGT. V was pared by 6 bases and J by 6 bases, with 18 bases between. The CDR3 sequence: CASSALAGTGNEQFF. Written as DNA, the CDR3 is TGTGCCAGCAGCGCTCTAGCGGGGACAGGCAATGAGCAGTTCTTC.

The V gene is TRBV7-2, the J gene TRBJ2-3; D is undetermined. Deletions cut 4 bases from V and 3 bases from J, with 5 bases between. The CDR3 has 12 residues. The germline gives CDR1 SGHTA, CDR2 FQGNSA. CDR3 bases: TGTGCCAGCAGCTCAACAACAGATACGCAGTATTTT. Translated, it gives CASSSTTDTQYF. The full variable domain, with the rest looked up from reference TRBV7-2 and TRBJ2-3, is GAGVSQSPSNKVTEKGKDVELRCDPISGHTALYWYRQSLGQGLEFLIYFQGNSAPDKSGLPSDRFSAERTGGSVSTLTIQRTQQEDSAVYLCASSSTTDTQYFGPGTRLTVL.

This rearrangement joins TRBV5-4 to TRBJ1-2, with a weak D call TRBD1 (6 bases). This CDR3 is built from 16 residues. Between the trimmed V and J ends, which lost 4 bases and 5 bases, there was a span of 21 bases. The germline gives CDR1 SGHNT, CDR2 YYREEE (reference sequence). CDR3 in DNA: TGTGCCAGCAGCCACTACCAACAGGGCCGCCTATATGGCTACACCTTC. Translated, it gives CASSHYQQGRLYGYTF.

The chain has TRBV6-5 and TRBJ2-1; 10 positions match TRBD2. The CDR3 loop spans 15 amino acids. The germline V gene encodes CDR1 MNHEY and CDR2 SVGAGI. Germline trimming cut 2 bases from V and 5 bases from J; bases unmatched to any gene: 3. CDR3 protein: CASSYGTSVHNEQFF. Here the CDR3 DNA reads TGTGCCAGCAGTTACGGGACTAGCGTACACAATGAGCAGTTCTTC.

The CDR3 region has the DNA TGTGCCAGCGGGGTGGATGAGCAGTTCTTC. Amino acids: CASGVDEQFF. This chain links TRBV10-3 with TRBJ2-1; weak D call: TRBD2 (6 bases). V was pared by 10 bases and J by 8 bases, with 9 bases between. CDR1 is ENHRY and CDR2 is SYGVKD in the germline V gene. The CDR3 has 10 amino acids.

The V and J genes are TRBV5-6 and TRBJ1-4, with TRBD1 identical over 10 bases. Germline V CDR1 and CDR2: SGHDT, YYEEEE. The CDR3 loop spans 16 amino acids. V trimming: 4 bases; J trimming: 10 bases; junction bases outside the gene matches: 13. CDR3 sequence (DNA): TGTGCCAGCAGCCCAACAATTGGACAGGGGGAAGGAAAACTGTTTTTT. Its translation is CASSPTIGQGEGKLFF.

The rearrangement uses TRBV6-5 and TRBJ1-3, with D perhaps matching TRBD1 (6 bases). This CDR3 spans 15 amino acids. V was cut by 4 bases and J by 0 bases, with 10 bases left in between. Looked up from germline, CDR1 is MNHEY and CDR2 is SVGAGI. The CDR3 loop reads CASSSRGLSGNTIYF. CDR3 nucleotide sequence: TGTGCCAGCAGTTCCAGGGGACTCTCTGGAAACACCATATATTTT.

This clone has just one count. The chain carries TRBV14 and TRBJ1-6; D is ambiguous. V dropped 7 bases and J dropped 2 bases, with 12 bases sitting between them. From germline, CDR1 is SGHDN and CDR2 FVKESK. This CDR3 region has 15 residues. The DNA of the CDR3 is TGTGCCAGCACCGCCTCGGCCGCCTATAATTCACCCCTCCACTTT. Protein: CASTASAAYNSPLHF.

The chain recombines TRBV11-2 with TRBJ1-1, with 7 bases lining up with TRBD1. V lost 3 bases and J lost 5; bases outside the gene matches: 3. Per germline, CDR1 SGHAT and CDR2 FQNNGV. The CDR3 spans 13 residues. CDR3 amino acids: CASSFSQGTEAFF. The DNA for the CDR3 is TGTGCCAGCAGCTTTTCACAGGGGACTGAAGCTTTCTTT.

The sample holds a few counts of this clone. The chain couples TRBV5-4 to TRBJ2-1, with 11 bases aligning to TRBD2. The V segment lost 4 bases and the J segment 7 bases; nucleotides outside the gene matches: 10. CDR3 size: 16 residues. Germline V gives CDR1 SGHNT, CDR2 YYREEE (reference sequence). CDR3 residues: CASSPAWASGRNEQFF. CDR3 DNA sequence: TGTGCCAGCAGCCCGGCCTGGGCTAGCGGGAGGAATGAGCAGTTCTTC. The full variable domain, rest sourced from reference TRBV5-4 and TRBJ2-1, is ETGVTQSPTHLIKTRGQQVTLRCSSQSGHNTVSWYQQALGQGPQFIFQYYREEENGRGNFPPRFSGLQFPNYSSELNVNALELDDSALYLCASSPAWASGRNEQFFGPGTRLTVL.

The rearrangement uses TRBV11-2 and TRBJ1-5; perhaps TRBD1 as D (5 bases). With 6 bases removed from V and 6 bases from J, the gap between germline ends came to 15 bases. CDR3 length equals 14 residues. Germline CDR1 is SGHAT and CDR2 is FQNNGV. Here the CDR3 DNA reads TGTGCCAGCAGGCATCAGGGAGAGGGTCAGCCCCAGCATTTT. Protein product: CASRHQGEGQPQHF.

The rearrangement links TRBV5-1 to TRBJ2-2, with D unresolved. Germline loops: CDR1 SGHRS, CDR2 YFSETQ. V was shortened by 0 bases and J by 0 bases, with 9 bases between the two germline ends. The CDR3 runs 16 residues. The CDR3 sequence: CASSLAGRSNTGELFF. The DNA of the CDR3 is TGCGCCAGCAGCTTGGCCGGCAGGTCGAACACCGGGGAGCTGTTTTTT.

CDR3: CASSPGRRQNTEAFF. For the CDR3, the DNA is TGTGCCAGCTCACCGGGACGCAGGCAGAACACTGAAGCTTTCTTT. This rearrangement joins TRBV27 to TRBJ1-1, with D possibly matching TRBD1 (5 bases). Trimming removed 8 bases at V and 1 base at J, with 17 bases between. CDR3 length: 15 amino acids. Germline assignment: CDR1 MNHEY and CDR2 SMNVEV (reference sequence).

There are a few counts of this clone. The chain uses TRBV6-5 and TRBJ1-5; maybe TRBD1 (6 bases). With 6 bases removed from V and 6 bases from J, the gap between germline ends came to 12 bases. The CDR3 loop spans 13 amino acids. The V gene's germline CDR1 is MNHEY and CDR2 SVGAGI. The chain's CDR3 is CASRGGVSQPQHF. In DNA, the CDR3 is TGTGCCAGCAGAGGGGGGGTAAGTCAGCCCCAGCATTTT.

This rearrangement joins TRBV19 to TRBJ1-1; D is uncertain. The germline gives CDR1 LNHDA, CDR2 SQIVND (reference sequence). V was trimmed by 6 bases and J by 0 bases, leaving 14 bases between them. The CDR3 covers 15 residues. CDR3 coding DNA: TGTGCCAGTAGGGTGGCATCCCCCATGAACACTGAAGCTTTCTTT. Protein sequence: CASRVASPMNTEAFF. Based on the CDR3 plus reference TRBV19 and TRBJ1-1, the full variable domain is DGGITQSPKYLFRKEGQNVTLSCEQNLNHDAMYWYRQDPGQGLRLIYYSQIVNDFQKGDIAEGYSVSREKKESFPLTVTSAQKNPTAFYLCASRVASPMNTEAFFGQGTRLTVV.

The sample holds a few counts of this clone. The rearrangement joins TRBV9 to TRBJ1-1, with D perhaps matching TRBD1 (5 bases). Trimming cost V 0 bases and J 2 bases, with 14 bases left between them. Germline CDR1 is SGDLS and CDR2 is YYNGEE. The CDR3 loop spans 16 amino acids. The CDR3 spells CASSVGKGTINTEAFF. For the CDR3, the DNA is TGTGCCAGCAGCGTAGGCAAGGGGACCATAAACACTGAAGCTTTCTTT.